This entry lists 7 T cell receptor beta chains sequenced from one sample in a study of blood T cell repertoires in COVID-19 (dated by TCRdb to 2019 to 2021). Receptor libraries were prepared by the immunoSEQ multiplex PCR assay. TCRdb mirrors the immuneACCESS table, restricted to in-frame sequences. Some clones are absent from its copies; in checked studies, under half trace to an unresolved V gene, and the reason for the others is unknown. The sample table contains about 310,000 clones; only one count was recorded for over 75% of them. Of the sample, 1% is held by the ten largest clones. Sequenced input: peripheral blood. These receptors originate from a man aged 45-65 years with active or convalescent COVID-19.

This chain uses TRBV6-2 or TRBV6-3 with TRBJ1-1; D gene unclear. CDR1 is MNHEY and CDR2 is SVGEGT in the germline V gene. V shed 6 bases and J shed 6 bases, with 14 bases lying between them. This CDR3 has 13 residues. CDR3 region: CASSPWESSEAFF. CDR3 nucleotide sequence: TGTGCCAGCAGCCCGTGGGAGAGTTCTGAAGCTTTCTTT.

The gene calls are TRBV6-5 and TRBJ1-2; 9 bases match TRBD1. The CDR3 runs to 15 residues. Germline values: CDR1 MNHEY, CDR2 SVGAGI. After removal of 2 bases from V and 8 bases from J, the junction contained 9 bases not matched to a gene. The DNA for the CDR3 is TGTGCCAGCAGTTACAGCTACAGGGGGCAAGGAGGCTACACCTTC. It encodes CASSYSYRGQGGYTF.

This clone showed up just a few times. The rearrangement joins TRBV7-2 to TRBJ1-4, with D unresolved. V was pared by 3 bases and J by 4 bases, with 12 bases between. Per the germline V gene, CDR1 is SGHTA and CDR2 is FQGNSA. The CDR3 spans 15 residues. The CDR3 spells CASSLLGQVNEKLFF. CDR3 nucleotides: TGTGCCAGCAGCTTGTTGGGTCAGGTTAATGAAAAACTGTTTTTT.

The CDR3 sequence is CASSRFIGTYNEQFF. CDR3 bases: TGTGCCAGCAGCCGGTTCATCGGTACCTACAATGAGCAGTTCTTC. The chain carries TRBV14 and TRBJ2-1; D gene unclear. Trimming left V 4 bases short and J 2 bases short, with 12 bases between. CDR1 SGHDN and CDR2 FVKESK come from the germline V gene. This CDR3 spans 15 amino acids.

The chain joins TRBV2 to TRBJ1-1; D call uncertain. The ends were cut back, 4 bases at V and 2 bases at J, with 8 bases in the middle. CDR1 is SNHLY and CDR2 is FYNNEI in the germline V gene. The CDR3 is 13 residues long. CDR3 sequence (DNA): TGTGCCAGCAGTGCTGCGGGTAACACTGAAGCTTTCTTT. Translating it yields CASSAAGNTEAFF.

The J gene is TRBJ2-3, the V gene TRBV10-3, with 7 nucleotides matching TRBD2. The germline CDR1 and CDR2 sequences are ENHRY and SYGVKD. The CDR3 consists of 15 residues. With 3 bases clipped from V and 2 bases from J, the junction kept 5 bases outside the gene matches. The CDR3 protein is CAISDASGDTDTQYF. DNA for the CDR3: TGTGCCATCAGTGATGCCAGCGGGGACACAGATACGCAGTATTTT.

The chain links TRBV4-1 to TRBJ1-5; possible D gene TRBD1, 5 bases. This CDR3 is 16 amino acids long. Deletions cut 0 bases from V and 5 bases from J, with 14 bases between. Germline V gives CDR1 MGHRA, CDR2 YSYEKL. The CDR3 loop reads CASSQEPAGGDQPQHF. CDR3 nucleotide sequence: TGCGCCAGCAGCCAAGAGCCAGCTGGGGGGGATCAGCCCCAGCATTTT.